This record looks at one TCR beta chain sequence and its context. Antigen unknown. Only in-frame clones appear in the TCRdb table, and some are missing; sequencing was by immunoSEQ multiplex PCR. The sample holds 70,000 to 90,000 clones, roughly 90% seen once. This sample is part of a study of T cell responses to AZD1222 COVID-19 vaccine. Findings of the study overall: After two AZD1222 doses, spike-specific TCR breadth and depth rose versus day 0.

Germline values: CDR1 LNHDA, CDR2 SQIVND (reference sequence). V lost 6 bases and J lost 2, with 13 bases in between. This CDR3 has 14 amino acids. This sequence originates from an adult in good health. The chain recombines TRBV19 with TRBJ2-5; D remains ambiguous. Sequencing used peripheral blood, obtained on day 0 of AZD1222 vaccination. CDR3 protein: CASSPIDGQETQYF. The CDR3 DNA reads TGTGCCAGTAGCCCTATCGATGGGCAAGAGACCCAGTACTTC.